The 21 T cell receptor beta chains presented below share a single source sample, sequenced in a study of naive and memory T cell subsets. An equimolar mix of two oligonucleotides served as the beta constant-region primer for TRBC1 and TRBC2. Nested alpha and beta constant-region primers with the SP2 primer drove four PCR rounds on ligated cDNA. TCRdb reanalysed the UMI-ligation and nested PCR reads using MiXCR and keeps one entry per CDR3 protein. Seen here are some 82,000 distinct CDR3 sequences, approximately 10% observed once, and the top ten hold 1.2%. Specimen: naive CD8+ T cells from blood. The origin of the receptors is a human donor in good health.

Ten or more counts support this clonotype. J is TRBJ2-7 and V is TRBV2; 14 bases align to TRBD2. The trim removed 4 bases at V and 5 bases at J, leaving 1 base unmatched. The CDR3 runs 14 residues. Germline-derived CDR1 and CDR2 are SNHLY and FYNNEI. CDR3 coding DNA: TGTGCCAGCAGTGGGGGACTAGCGGGAGACGAGCAGTACTTC. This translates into CASSGGLAGDEQYF.

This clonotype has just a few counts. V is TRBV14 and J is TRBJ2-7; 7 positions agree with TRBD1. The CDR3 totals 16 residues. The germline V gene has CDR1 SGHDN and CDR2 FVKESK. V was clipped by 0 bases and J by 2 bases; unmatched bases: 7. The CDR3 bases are TGTGCCAGCAGCCAAGACGAAGGACAGGCGCCCTACGAGCAGTACTTC. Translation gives CASSQDEGQAPYEQYF. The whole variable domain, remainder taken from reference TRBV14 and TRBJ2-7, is EAGVTQFPSHSVIEKGQTVTLRCDPISGHDNLYWYRRVMGKEIKFLLHFVKESKQDESGMPNNRFLAERTGGTYSTLKVQPAELEDSGVYFCASSQDEGQAPYEQYFGPGTRLTVT.

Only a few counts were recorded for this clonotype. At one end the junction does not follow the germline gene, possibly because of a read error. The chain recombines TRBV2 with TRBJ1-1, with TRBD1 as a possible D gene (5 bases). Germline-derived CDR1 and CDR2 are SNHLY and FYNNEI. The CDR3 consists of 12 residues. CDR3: CAGSGGTTEAFF. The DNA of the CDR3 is TGTGCCGGCAGCGGGGGGACCACTGAAGCTTTCTTT.

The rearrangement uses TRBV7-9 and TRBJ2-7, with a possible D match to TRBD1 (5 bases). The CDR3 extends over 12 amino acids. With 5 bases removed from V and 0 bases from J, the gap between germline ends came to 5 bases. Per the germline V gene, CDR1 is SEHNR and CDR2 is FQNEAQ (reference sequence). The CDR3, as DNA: TGTGCCAGCAGCACAGGCTCCTACGAGCAGTACTTC. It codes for CASSTGSYEQYF.

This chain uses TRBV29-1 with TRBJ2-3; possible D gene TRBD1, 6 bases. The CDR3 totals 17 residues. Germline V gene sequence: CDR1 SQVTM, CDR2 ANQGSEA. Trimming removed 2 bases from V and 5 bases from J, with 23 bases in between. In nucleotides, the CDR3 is TGCAGCGTTGAATTGGGGGCGCGTTCCCGGGTTAGAGATACGCAGTATTTT. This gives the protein CSVELGARSRVRDTQYF.

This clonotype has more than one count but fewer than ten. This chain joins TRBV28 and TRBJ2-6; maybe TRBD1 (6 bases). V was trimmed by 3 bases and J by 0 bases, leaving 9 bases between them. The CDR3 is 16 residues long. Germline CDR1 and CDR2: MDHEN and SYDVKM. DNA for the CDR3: TGTGCCAGCAGTTTGGACAGTTCCTCTGGGGCCAACGTCCTGACTTTC. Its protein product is CASSLDSSSGANVLTF.

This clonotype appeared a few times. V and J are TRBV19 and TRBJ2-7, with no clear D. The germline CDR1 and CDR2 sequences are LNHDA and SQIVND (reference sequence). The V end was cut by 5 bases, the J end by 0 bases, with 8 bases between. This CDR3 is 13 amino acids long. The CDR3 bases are TGTGCCAGTAGTGTCACAGCCTCCTACGAGCAGTACTTC. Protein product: CASSVTASYEQYF.

The DNA for the CDR3 is TGCAGTGCTAGGACATTGTACCAAGAGACCCAGTACTTC. Translating gives CSARTLYQETQYF. The chain uses TRBV20-1 and TRBJ2-5; D remains ambiguous. The CDR3 runs to 13 residues. Germline V gene lookup returns CDR1 DFQATT and CDR2 SNEGSKA (reference sequence). Trimming stripped 3 bases from V and 0 bases from J, with 8 bases between.

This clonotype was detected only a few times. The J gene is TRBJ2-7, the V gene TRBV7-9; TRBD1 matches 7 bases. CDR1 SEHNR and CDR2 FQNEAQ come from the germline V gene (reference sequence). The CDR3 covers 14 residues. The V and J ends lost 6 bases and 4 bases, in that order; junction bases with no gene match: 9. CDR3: CASSFGQEVYEQYF. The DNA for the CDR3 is TGTGCCAGCAGTTTCGGACAGGAGGTATACGAGCAGTACTTC.

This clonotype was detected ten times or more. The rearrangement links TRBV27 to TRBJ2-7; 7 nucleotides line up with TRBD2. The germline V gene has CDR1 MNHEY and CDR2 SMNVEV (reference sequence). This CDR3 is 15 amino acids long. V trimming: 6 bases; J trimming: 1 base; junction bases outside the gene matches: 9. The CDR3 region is CASSLTSATSYEQYF. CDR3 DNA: TGTGCCAGCAGCCTTACTAGCGCCACTTCCTACGAGCAGTACTTC.

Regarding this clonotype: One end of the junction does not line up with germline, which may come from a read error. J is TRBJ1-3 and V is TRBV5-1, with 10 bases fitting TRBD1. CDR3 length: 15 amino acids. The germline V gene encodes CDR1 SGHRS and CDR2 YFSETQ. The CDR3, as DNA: TGCGCCAGCAGCTGGGACAGGGGCGATGGAGACACCATATATTTT. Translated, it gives CASSWDRGDGDTIYF.

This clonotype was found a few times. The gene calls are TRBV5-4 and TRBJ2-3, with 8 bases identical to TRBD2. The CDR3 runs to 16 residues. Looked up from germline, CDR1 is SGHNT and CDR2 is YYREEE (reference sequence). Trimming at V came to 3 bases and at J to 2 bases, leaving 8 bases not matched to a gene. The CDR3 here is CASSWKREQATDTQYF. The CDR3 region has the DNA TGTGCCAGCAGCTGGAAGCGGGAGCAGGCCACAGATACGCAGTATTTT.

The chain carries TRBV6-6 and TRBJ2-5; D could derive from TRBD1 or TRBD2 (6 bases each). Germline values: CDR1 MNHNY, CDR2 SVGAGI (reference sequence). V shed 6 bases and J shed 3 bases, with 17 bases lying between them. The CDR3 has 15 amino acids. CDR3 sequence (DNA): TGTGCCAGCAGCATCCCCGGGGGCGTAAAAGAGACCCAGTACTTC. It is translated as CASSIPGGVKETQYF.

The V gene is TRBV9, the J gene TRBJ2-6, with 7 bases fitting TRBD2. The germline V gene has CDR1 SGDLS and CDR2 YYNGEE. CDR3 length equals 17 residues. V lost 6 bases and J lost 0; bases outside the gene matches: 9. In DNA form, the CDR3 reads TGTGCCAGCAACCCCGGGGACTACCTCTCTGGGGCCAACGTCCTGACTTTC. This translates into CASNPGDYLSGANVLTF.

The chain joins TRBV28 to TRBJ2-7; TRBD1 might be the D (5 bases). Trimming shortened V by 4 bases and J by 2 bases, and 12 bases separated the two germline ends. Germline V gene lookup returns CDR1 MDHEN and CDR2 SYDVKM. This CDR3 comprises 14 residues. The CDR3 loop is CASSSPQGTYEQYF. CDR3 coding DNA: TGTGCCAGCAGTTCCCCCCAGGGTACCTACGAGCAGTACTTC.

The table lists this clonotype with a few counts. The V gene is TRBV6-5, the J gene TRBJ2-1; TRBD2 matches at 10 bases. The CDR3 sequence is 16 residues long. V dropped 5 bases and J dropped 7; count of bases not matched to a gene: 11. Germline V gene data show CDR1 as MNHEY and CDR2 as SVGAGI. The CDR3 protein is CASSPQAGGPENEQFF. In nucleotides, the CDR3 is TGTGCCAGCAGTCCGCAAGCGGGAGGGCCGGAAAATGAGCAGTTCTTC.

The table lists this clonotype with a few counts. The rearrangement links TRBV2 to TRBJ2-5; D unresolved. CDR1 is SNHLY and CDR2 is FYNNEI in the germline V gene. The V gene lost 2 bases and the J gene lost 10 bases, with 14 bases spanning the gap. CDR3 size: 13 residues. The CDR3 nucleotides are TGTGCCAGCAGTGAATTTGGGTATTCCGACCAGTACTTC. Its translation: CASSEFGYSDQYF.

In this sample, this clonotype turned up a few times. Written as DNA, the CDR3 is TGCGCCAGCAGCCAGGACAGGCGGGGGGCCGGGGAGCTGTTTTTT. This translates into CASSQDRRGAGELFF. The J gene is TRBJ2-2, the V gene TRBV23-1, with a weak D call TRBD2 (8 bases). TRBV23-1 is designated an ORF whose function remains uncertain. V lost 6 bases to trimming and J lost 6 bases, with 17 bases between them. This CDR3 contains 15 residues.

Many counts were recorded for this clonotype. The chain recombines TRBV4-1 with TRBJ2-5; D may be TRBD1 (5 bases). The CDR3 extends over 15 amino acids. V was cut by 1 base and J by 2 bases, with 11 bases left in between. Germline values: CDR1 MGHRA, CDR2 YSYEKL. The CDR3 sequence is CASSQAPDRQETQYF. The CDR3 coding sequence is TGCGCCAGCAGCCAAGCGCCAGACAGACAAGAGACCCAGTACTTC.

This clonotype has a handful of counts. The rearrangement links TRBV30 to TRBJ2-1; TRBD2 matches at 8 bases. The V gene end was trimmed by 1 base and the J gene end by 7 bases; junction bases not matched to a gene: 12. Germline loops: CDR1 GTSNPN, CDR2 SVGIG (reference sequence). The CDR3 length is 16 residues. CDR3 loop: CAWSADSGLGMNEQFF. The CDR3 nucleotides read TGTGCCTGGAGTGCAGACTCGGGACTAGGAATGAATGAGCAGTTCTTC.

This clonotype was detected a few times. As DNA, the CDR3 is TGTGCCAGCAGTGTGGTGGACAGCAGGACTAATGAAAAACTGTTTTTT. Its protein product is CASSVVDSRTNEKLFF. This rearrangement joins TRBV2 to TRBJ1-4, with D tentatively TRBD1 (6 bases). V lost 4 bases, J lost 2 bases, and 14 bases lay in between. Germline CDR1 reads SNHLY; CDR2 reads FYNNEI. The CDR3 has 16 amino acids.